Below, 26 T cell receptor beta chains from the same sample are listed, as sequenced in a study of blood T cell repertoires in COVID-19. This table comes from immunoSEQ multiplex PCR, and its TCRdb copy is limited to in-frame clones, with some not included. The sample contains around 99,000 clones, 84% of which appear only once. The sample was peripheral blood. These receptors were collected from a human donor in a cohort sampled during active COVID-19.

This clone appeared a single time. The rearrangement joins TRBV9 to TRBJ1-3, with unresolved D. This CDR3 region has 16 residues. CDR1 is SGDLS, CDR2 YYNGEE, per germline. V was clipped by 0 bases and J by 2 bases, with 12 bases between them. The CDR3 loop reads CASSVAGPQAGNTIYF. CDR3 DNA sequence: TGTGCCAGCAGCGTAGCAGGCCCTCAGGCTGGAAACACCATATATTTT.

This clone has only a few counts. The chain recombines TRBV3-1 (or the pseudogene TRBV3-2) with TRBJ2-3, with TRBD2 matching 15 bases. The CDR3 has 17 residues. Trimming took 4 bases from V and 5 from J; bases not matched to a gene: 7. The germline CDR1 and CDR2 sequences are LGHDT and YNNKEL (reference sequence). CDR3: CASSLNPGLAGGDTQYF. As DNA, the CDR3 is TGTGCCAGCAGCCTTAACCCGGGACTAGCGGGAGGAGATACGCAGTATTTT.

This clone was picked up a small number of times. V gene TRBV6-4 combines with J gene TRBJ2-3, with 9 bases matching TRBD2. The CDR3 consists of 15 residues. Germline CDR1 and CDR2: MRHNA and SNTAGT. V lost 6 bases and J lost 1; bases outside the gene matches: 5. CDR3: CASSRAGGGTDTQYF. The CDR3 region has the DNA TGTGCCAGCAGCCGAGCGGGAGGCGGCACAGATACGCAGTATTTT.

This chain joins TRBV30 and TRBJ1-5; D gene uncertain. The germline V gene encodes CDR1 GTSNPN and CDR2 SVGIG (reference sequence). The ends were cut back, 0 bases at V and 12 bases at J, with 9 bases in the middle. The CDR3 runs to 11 residues. DNA for the CDR3: TGTGCCTGGAGTGTAGGGAGGGACCAGCATTTT. This gives the protein CAWSVGRDQHF.

The CDR3 DNA is TGTGCCAGCAAACAAAAGGGCGGGGCGGGTACAGATACGCAGTATTTT. The encoded protein is CASKQKGGAGTDTQYF. The rearrangement links TRBV7-9 to TRBJ2-3, with D possibly being TRBD2 (6 bases). V shed 7 bases and J shed 3 bases, with 20 bases lying between them. The CDR3 is made up of 16 amino acids. CDR1 is SEHNR and CDR2 is FQNEAQ in the germline V gene (reference sequence).

The J gene is TRBJ2-5, the V gene TRBV5-1, with TRBD2 matching 7 bases. V was pared by 4 bases and J by 4 bases, with 7 bases of the junction left unmatched. CDR1 is SGHRS, CDR2 YFSETQ, per germline. This CDR3 is 14 amino acids long. CDR3 nucleotides: TGCGCCAGCAGCCCCACTAGCGCCAGAGAGACCCAGTACTTC. It yields the protein CASSPTSARETQYF. Using reference TRBV5-1 and TRBJ2-5 for the parts outside the CDR3, the full variable domain is KAGVTQTPRYLIKTRGQQVTLSCSPISGHRSVSWYQQTPGQGLQFLFEYFSETQRNKGNFPGRFSGRQFSNSRSEMNVSTLELGDSALYLCASSPTSARETQYFGPGTRLLVL.

This clone was seen just once. The rearrangement links TRBV6-1 to TRBJ1-2, with D perhaps TRBD1 (6 bases). The CDR3 covers 16 residues. Germline CDR1 is MNHNS and CDR2 is SASEGT. Trimming shortened V by 2 bases and J by 4 bases, and 17 bases separated the two germline ends. CDR3 DNA sequence: TGTGCCAGCAGTGAAAAAACCCTCGGGACAAGCTATGGCTACACCTTC. Translation: CASSEKTLGTSYGYTF.

The CDR3, as DNA: TGTGCCAGCGGAAGCGGGAGGGGGCACCTCTACTTC. Translating it yields CASGSGRGHLYF. The J gene is TRBJ2-7, the V gene TRBV27, with 10 bases identical to TRBD2. After removal of 8 bases from V and 13 bases from J, the junction contained 11 bases not matched to a gene. The CDR3 totals 12 residues. CDR1 is MNHEY and CDR2 is SMNVEV in the germline V gene (reference sequence).

V and J are TRBV19 and TRBJ1-5; TRBD1 agrees at 7 bases. V lost 7 bases to trimming and J lost 0 bases; unmatched junction nucleotides: 6. Germline V gene sequence: CDR1 LNHDA, CDR2 SQIVND (reference sequence). The CDR3 has 15 residues. CDR3 in amino acids: CASNPDRDSNQPQHF. In nucleotides, the CDR3 is TGTGCCAGTAACCCCGACAGGGATAGCAATCAGCCCCAGCATTTT.

V usage is TRBV27 and J usage is TRBJ1-2; 10 bases agree with TRBD1. V was pared by 5 bases and J by 5 bases, with 14 bases of the junction left unmatched. The CDR3 has 17 residues. Germline V gene sequence: CDR1 MNHEY, CDR2 SMNVEV (reference sequence). The chain's CDR3 is CASSPDPRQGARYGYTF. In DNA, the CDR3 is TGTGCCAGCAGTCCCGATCCCAGACAGGGGGCGAGGTATGGCTACACCTTC.

Note on this clone: Other DNA sequences in the sample encode the same CDR3. This sequence joins TRBV25-1 and TRBJ2-6; D unclear. V was trimmed by 4 bases and J by 0 bases, leaving 7 bases between them. Germline-derived CDR1 and CDR2 are MGHDK and SYGVNS. This CDR3 has 15 residues. The CDR3 loop reads CASSVQSSGANVLTF. CDR3 in DNA: TGTGCCAGCAGTGTCCAATCCTCTGGGGCCAACGTCCTGACTTTC.

CDR3 coding DNA: TGTGCCAGCAGCCCGGCCGGGACTTCTCAGTTCTTC. It codes for CASSPAGTSQFF. V usage is TRBV7-9 and J usage is TRBJ2-1; TRBD2 is a possible D gene (6 bases). V lost 5 bases, J lost 13 bases, and 15 bases lay in between. Germline V gene lookup returns CDR1 SEHNR and CDR2 FQNEAQ (reference sequence). This CDR3 has 12 residues.

This rearrangement joins TRBV19 to TRBJ2-7, with TRBD2 matching over 10 bases. The CDR3 has 18 amino acids. Germline-derived CDR1 and CDR2 are LNHDA and SQIVND (reference sequence). With 5 bases clipped from V and 2 bases from J, the junction kept 15 bases outside the gene matches. CDR3 DNA: TGTGCCAGTAGTCCCAGGACTAGCGGAAACTTGATTACCTACGAGCAGTACTTC. This translates into CASSPRTSGNLITYEQYF.

The CDR3 protein is CARAGLKNSYEQYV. The CDR3, as DNA: TGTGCTAGGGCGGGCCTTAAAAACTCCTACGAGCAGTACGTC. J is TRBJ2-7 and V is TRBV9; a possible D gene is TRBD2 (5 bases). Germline lookup yields CDR1 SGDLS and CDR2 YYNGEE. The CDR3 spans 14 residues.

This clone appeared once. CDR3 bases: TGTGCCACCTCAAAAGCCGGGACAGGGTCCTACGAGCAGTACTTC. This gives the protein CATSKAGTGSYEQYF. The chain joins TRBV2 to TRBJ2-7; TRBD1 matches at 9 bases. This CDR3 is built from 15 residues. V lost 10 bases to trimming and J lost 1 base; unmatched junction nucleotides: 11. Germline V gene lookup returns CDR1 SNHLY and CDR2 FYNNEI.

The chain uses TRBV7-2 and TRBJ2-7, with TRBD1 matching over 10 bases. V lost 5 bases and J lost 3; bases outside the gene matches: 4. Germline lookup yields CDR1 SGHTA and CDR2 FQGNSA. The CDR3 has 14 amino acids. Here the CDR3 DNA reads TGTGCCAGCAGCCGTGGGGACAGGGGCTACGAGCAGTACGTC. This encodes CASSRGDRGYEQYV.

DNA of the CDR3: TGTGCCAGCAAAGGGACAGCTTCCTCGTGCTCCTACAATGAGCAGTTCTTC. Translating gives CASKGTASSCSYNEQFF. The chain combines TRBV3-1 (or the pseudogene TRBV3-2) with TRBJ2-1; 7 bases align to TRBD1. Trimming removed 7 bases from V and 0 bases from J; junction bases left unmatched: 12. The CDR3 is 17 amino acids. Germline V gene sequence: CDR1 LGHDT, CDR2 YNNKEL (reference sequence).

The V call is TRBV5-1, the J call TRBJ1-2; D perhaps matches TRBD1 (5 bases). Trimming removed 1 base from V and 8 bases from J, with 18 bases in between. The CDR3 runs 15 residues. CDR1 is SGHRS, CDR2 YFSETQ, per germline. The CDR3 nucleotides are TGCGCCAGCAGCTTGAACGGGTTAGGGCCAGGGGGCTACACCTTC. Translation: CASSLNGLGPGGYTF.

The chain combines TRBV5-4 with TRBJ1-2; D is uncertain. The CDR3 runs to 12 residues. The V gene's germline CDR1 is SGHNT and CDR2 YYREEE (reference sequence). V lost 0 bases and J 4 bases, leaving 4 bases between the germline ends. Here the CDR3 reads CASSLDSYGYTF. The CDR3 DNA sequence: TGTGCCAGCAGCTTGGACAGCTATGGCTACACCTTC.

This clone was seen only a few times. The V call is TRBV20-1, the J call TRBJ1-2; 8 bases are a match to TRBD1. The CDR3 extends over 14 amino acids. Germline CDR1 DFQATT, CDR2 SNEGSKA (reference sequence). V was clipped by 3 bases and J by 4 bases; unmatched bases: 7. Written as DNA, the CDR3 is TGCAGTGCTAGTCGGGCAGGGGGCGTCTATGGCTACACCTTC. Its protein is CSASRAGGVYGYTF.

Only one count was recorded for this clone. The chain couples TRBV7-2 to TRBJ2-5; TRBD1 matches at 7 bases. The CDR3 covers 13 residues. Per germline, CDR1 SGHTA and CDR2 FQGNSA. The ends lost 5 bases at V and 10 bases at J; junction bases unmatched: 10. CDR3 in amino acids: CASSQDRLGDQYF. DNA of the CDR3: TGTGCCAGCAGCCAGGACAGGTTGGGGGACCAGTACTTC. The full variable domain, with the rest looked up from reference TRBV7-2 and TRBJ2-5, is GAGVSQSPSNKVTEKGKDVELRCDPISGHTALYWYRQSLGQGLEFLIYFQGNSAPDKSGLPSDRFSAERTGGSVSTLTIQRTQQEDSAVYLCASSQDRLGDQYFGPGTRLLVL.

The CDR3 is CATSDLRGANTEAFF. CDR3 bases: TGTGCCACCAGTGATCTACGGGGGGCGAACACTGAAGCTTTCTTT. The rearrangement joins TRBV24-1 to TRBJ1-1; tentatively, D is TRBD1 (6 bases). The CDR3 is 15 residues long. Trimming shortened V by 3 bases and J by 1 base, and 11 bases separated the two germline ends. CDR1 and CDR2 (germline): KGHDR, SFDVKD.

J is TRBJ2-1 and V is TRBV25-1; the D gene is possibly TRBD2 (5 bases). The V end lost 6 bases, the J end lost 0 bases, and 15 bases lay between the germline ends. CDR3 length equals 16 residues. CDR1 and CDR2 (germline): MGHDK, SYGVNS. The CDR3 spells CASSRLGGSSYNEQFF. Here the CDR3 DNA reads TGTGCCAGCAGCCGTCTTGGTGGGAGCTCCTACAATGAGCAGTTCTTC. Together with reference TRBV25-1 and TRBJ2-1, the CDR3 gives the full variable domain: EADIYQTPRYLVIGTGKKITLECSQTMGHDKMYWYQQDPGMELHLIHYSYGVNSTEKGDLSSESTVSRIRTEHFPLTLESARPSHTSQYLCASSRLGGSSYNEQFFGPGTRLTVL.

The CDR3 region has the DNA TGTGCCAGCTCACCAGACATCAATCAGCCCCAGCATTTT. Encoded protein: CASSPDINQPQHF. This rearrangement joins TRBV18 to TRBJ1-5; no clear D. Germline V gene data show CDR1 as KGHSH and CDR2 as LQKENI. The CDR3 contains 13 residues. The V end was cut by 2 bases, the J end by 3 bases, with 5 bases between.

The chain employs TRBV18 and TRBJ2-3; D is unclear. The CDR3 length is 16 residues. Looked up from germline, CDR1 is KGHSH and CDR2 is LQKENI. V gave up 3 bases and J gave up 1 base, with 14 bases separating them. The CDR3 bases are TGTGCCAGCTCACCCTCGTTGAGTCGCGGCACAGATACGCAGTATTTT. Translation: CASSPSLSRGTDTQYF.

The chain carries TRBV19 and TRBJ2-7; D possibly corresponds to TRBD1 (6 bases). CDR3 length equals 15 residues. The germline V gene encodes CDR1 LNHDA and CDR2 SQIVND (reference sequence). Trimming stripped 6 bases from V and 3 bases from J, with 18 bases between. CDR3 sequence (DNA): TGTGCCAGTAGCCCCGACCGGACAGTCATCTACGAGCAGTACTTC. It codes for CASSPDRTVIYEQYF.